The 20 T cell receptor beta chains in this list originate from one sample, sequenced in a study of blood T cell repertoires in COVID-19. Clones were read by immunoSEQ multiplex PCR, and TCRdb kept only the in-frame ones, dropping some. The sample shows approximately 260,000 clones, roughly 90% of them seen only once. The specimen was peripheral blood. The receptor set was obtained from a woman aged 40 to 49 who had recovered from COVID-19.

V and J are TRBV3-1 (or the pseudogene TRBV3-2) and TRBJ2-7; D is unclear. This CDR3 is built from 14 residues. V was trimmed by 0 bases and J by 2 bases, leaving 8 bases between them. Germline loops: CDR1 LGHDT, CDR2 YNNKEL (reference sequence). The CDR3 loop reads CASSQDTVTYEQYF. CDR3 nucleotides: TGTGCCAGCAGCCAAGATACAGTGACCTACGAGCAGTACTTC.

In its sample, this clone was seen once. The V call is TRBV4-3, the J call TRBJ2-3; 8 bases line up with TRBD2. The CDR3 loop spans 18 amino acids. From germline, CDR1 is LGHNA and CDR2 YSLEER. The ends lost 0 bases at V and 5 bases at J; junction bases unmatched: 13. The CDR3 nucleotides read TGCGCCAGCAGCCAAGAGGTCAGCGGGGGTGGCCAGGGAGATACGCAGTATTTT. It is translated as CASSQEVSGGGQGDTQYF.

The V and J genes are TRBV6-6 and TRBJ1-5; D might be TRBD1 (5 bases). This CDR3 is built from 15 residues. V was cut by 5 bases and J by 1 base, with 12 bases left in between. Germline CDR1 and CDR2: MNHNY and SVGAGI (reference sequence). CDR3 sequence: CASSRMGGSNQPQHF. Here the CDR3 DNA reads TGTGCCAGCAGTCGAATGGGGGGGAGCAATCAGCCCCAGCATTTT.

V and J are TRBV7-9 and TRBJ1-5, with 7 bases aligning to TRBD1. The CDR3 is made up of 15 amino acids. Per germline, CDR1 SEHNR and CDR2 FQNEAQ (reference sequence). V gave up 5 bases and J gave up 2 bases; unmatched junction bases: 6. This CDR3 reads CASSPYGTGNQPQHF. CDR3 coding DNA: TGTGCCAGCAGCCCCTACGGGACAGGCAATCAGCCCCAGCATTTT.

The rearrangement uses TRBV5-4 and TRBJ2-7, with 9 bases fitting TRBD2. The germline CDR1 and CDR2 sequences are SGHNT and YYREEE (reference sequence). The V and J ends lost 2 bases and 3 bases, in that order; junction bases with no gene match: 6. This CDR3 region has 15 residues. The CDR3 bases are TGTGCCAGCAGCTTAACTGCGGGGGGGAACTACGAGCAGTACTTC. Protein sequence: CASSLTAGGNYEQYF.

This clone was seen only once. The rearrangement joins TRBV27 to TRBJ2-7, with D possibly being TRBD2 (5 bases). The CDR3 extends over 12 amino acids. V lost 3 bases and J 6 bases, leaving 9 bases between the germline ends. Per the germline V gene, CDR1 is MNHEY and CDR2 is SMNVEV (reference sequence). The CDR3 nucleotides are TGTGCCAGCAGTTTGCTAGGGAGCGAGCAGTACTTC. This translates into CASSLLGSEQYF.

The V and J genes are TRBV29-1 and TRBJ2-7, with D perhaps TRBD1 (5 bases). This CDR3 comprises 12 residues. Germline V CDR1 and CDR2: SQVTM, ANQGSEA. Trimming stripped 4 bases from V and 0 bases from J, with 7 bases between. CDR3 nucleotides: TGCAGCGTTGTAGGGGTCTCCTACGAGCAGTACTTC. This sequence encodes CSVVGVSYEQYF.

The chain carries TRBV6-2 or TRBV6-3 and TRBJ2-7; 9 bases align to TRBD1. The CDR3 is made up of 19 amino acids. J was trimmed by 1 base and V by 4 bases; bases with no gene match: 17. Germline CDR1 reads MNHEY; CDR2 reads SVGEGT. As DNA, the CDR3 is TGTGCCAGCAGTTCCCCGGGACAGGGACCCCCTCACGCGTCCTACGAGCAGTACTTC. Translation: CASSSPGQGPPHASYEQYF.

The J gene is TRBJ2-1, the V gene TRBV5-1, with unresolved D. The CDR3 totals 15 residues. The germline V gene has CDR1 SGHRS and CDR2 YFSETQ. Trimming shortened V by 2 bases and J by 7 bases, and 16 bases separated the two germline ends. CDR3 in amino acids: CASSFGSSARNEQFF. The DNA of the CDR3 is TGCGCCAGCAGCTTTGGTAGCTCCGCTAGGAATGAGCAGTTCTTC.

This chain uses TRBV28 with TRBJ1-5; a weak D match, TRBD1 (6 bases). V was pared by 3 bases and J by 13 bases, with 19 bases between. Germline CDR1 is MDHEN and CDR2 is SYDVKM. This CDR3 is 14 amino acids long. The CDR3 reads CASSLGHKIGAQHF. CDR3 nucleotides: TGTGCCAGCAGTTTGGGACATAAGATAGGAGCTCAGCATTTT.

The V gene is TRBV5-8, the J gene TRBJ1-1; TRBD1 is a possible D gene (6 bases). V lost 4 bases and J lost 1, with 11 bases in between. Germline CDR1 is SGHTS and CDR2 is YDEGEE. CDR3 length: 14 amino acids. The CDR3 nucleotides are TGTGCCAGCAGCCCCGGACAGAAGAACACTGAAGCTTTCTTT. It codes for CASSPGQKNTEAFF.

This rearrangement joins TRBV4-3 to TRBJ2-7; TRBD2 might be the D (6 bases). The CDR3 runs to 16 residues. V was pared by 0 bases and J by 2 bases, with 14 bases between. The germline V gene encodes CDR1 LGHNA and CDR2 YSLEER. CDR3: CASSQDPGSRTYEQYF. In nucleotides, the CDR3 is TGCGCCAGCAGCCAAGATCCCGGGAGTCGGACCTACGAGCAGTACTTC.

The rearrangement joins TRBV28 to TRBJ1-6; D might be TRBD1 (5 bases). This CDR3 comprises 13 residues. The V end was cut by 3 bases, the J end by 9 bases, with 9 bases between. Looked up from germline, CDR1 is MDHEN and CDR2 is SYDVKM. CDR3 loop: CASSLTVTSPLHF. CDR3 in DNA: TGTGCCAGCAGTTTGACAGTTACTTCACCCCTCCACTTT.

The rearrangement uses TRBV2 and TRBJ1-3, with 8 bases matching TRBD1. The CDR3 extends over 17 amino acids. With V trimmed by 2 bases and J by 1 base, 7 bases remained unmatched. The germline V gene has CDR1 SNHLY and CDR2 FYNNEI. CDR3 in DNA: TGTGCCAGCAGTGAACAGGGGGCAATTAGATCTGGAAACACCATATATTTT. This codes for CASSEQGAIRSGNTIYF.

V and J are TRBV24-1 and TRBJ1-2, with D possibly TRBD1 on 6 matching bases. V lost 3 bases and J 9 bases, leaving 19 bases between the germline ends. The length of the CDR3 is 15 residues. CDR1 is KGHDR, CDR2 SFDVKD, per germline. The CDR3 nucleotides read TGTGCCACCAGTGATCCTACTCAAACTGGACAGAGCTACACCTTC. The encoded protein is CATSDPTQTGQSYTF.

In its sample, this clone was seen once. V is TRBV7-9 and J is TRBJ2-7; 12 bases align to TRBD2. Germline lookup yields CDR1 SEHNR and CDR2 FQNEAQ (reference sequence). Losses at the gene ends were 5 bases for V and 7 bases for J; bases not matched to a gene: 9. This CDR3 spans 15 amino acids. CDR3 region: CASSRWTSGTTEQYF. The CDR3 DNA sequence: TGTGCCAGCAGCAGATGGACTAGCGGGACGACTGAGCAGTACTTC.

The sample holds a few counts of this clone. The gene calls are TRBV4-1 and TRBJ1-6; 9 positions agree with TRBD1. CDR1 and CDR2 from the germline V gene are MGHRA and YSYEKL. J was trimmed by 5 bases and V by 4 bases; bases with no gene match: 3. The CDR3 spans 15 residues. CDR3 nucleotide sequence: TGCGCCAGCAGCCTGAGGACAGGGGATAATTCACCCCTCCACTTT. It specifies CASSLRTGDNSPLHF.

The chain has TRBV5-3 and TRBJ2-7; TRBD2 agrees at 7 bases. TRBV5-3 is designated an ORF whose function remains uncertain. The CDR3 totals 15 residues. V was clipped by 0 bases and J by 0 bases; unmatched bases: 3. The CDR3 DNA follows: TGTGCCAGAAGCTTGGAGCGGGGACCCTCCTACGAGCAGTACTTC. Translating gives CARSLERGPSYEQYF.

CDR3 in amino acids: CSVERNTEAFF. The CDR3, as DNA: TGCAGCGTTGAACGGAACACTGAAGCTTTCTTT. This chain links TRBV29-1 with TRBJ1-1; D gene unclear. The CDR3 runs 11 residues. The germline V gene encodes CDR1 SQVTM and CDR2 ANQGSEA. The V and J ends lost 2 bases and 1 base respectively, with 2 bases between them.

This rearrangement joins TRBV28 to TRBJ1-4; tentatively, D is TRBD1 (6 bases). Deletions cut 4 bases from V and 8 bases from J, with 17 bases between. CDR1 and CDR2 from the germline V gene are MDHEN and SYDVKM. The CDR3 is 15 amino acids. The CDR3 loop reads CASSSPGGLQEKLFF. CDR3 in DNA: TGTGCCAGCAGTTCCCCCGGGGGGCTTCAAGAAAAACTGTTTTTT. Using reference TRBV28 and TRBJ1-4 for the parts outside the CDR3, the full variable domain is DVKVTQSSRYLVKRTGEKVFLECVQDMDHENMFWYRQDPGLGLRLIYFSYDVKMKEKGDIPEGYSVSREKKERFSLILESASTNQTSMYLCASSSPGGLQEKLFFGSGTQLSVL.